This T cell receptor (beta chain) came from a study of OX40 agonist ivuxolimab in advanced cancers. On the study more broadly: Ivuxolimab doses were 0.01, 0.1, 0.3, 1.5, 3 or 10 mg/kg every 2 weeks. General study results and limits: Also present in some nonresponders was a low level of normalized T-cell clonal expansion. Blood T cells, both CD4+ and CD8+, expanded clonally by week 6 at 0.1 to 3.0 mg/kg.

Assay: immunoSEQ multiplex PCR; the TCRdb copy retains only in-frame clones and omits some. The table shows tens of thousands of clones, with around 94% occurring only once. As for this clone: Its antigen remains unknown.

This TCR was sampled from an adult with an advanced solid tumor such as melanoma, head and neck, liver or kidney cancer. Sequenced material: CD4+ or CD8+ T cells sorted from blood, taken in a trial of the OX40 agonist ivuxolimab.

The CDR3 DNA sequence: TGTGCCAGCAGCTTAGGGTCCGGACTAGCGGGAGTCACTGAGCAGTTCTTC. Protein product: CASSLGSGLAGVTEQFF. The chain couples TRBV7-2 to TRBJ2-1, with 13 bases aligning to TRBD2. This CDR3 comprises 17 residues. Germline loops: CDR1 SGHTA, CDR2 FQGNSA. V lost 1 base, J lost 9 bases, and 9 bases stayed unmatched.